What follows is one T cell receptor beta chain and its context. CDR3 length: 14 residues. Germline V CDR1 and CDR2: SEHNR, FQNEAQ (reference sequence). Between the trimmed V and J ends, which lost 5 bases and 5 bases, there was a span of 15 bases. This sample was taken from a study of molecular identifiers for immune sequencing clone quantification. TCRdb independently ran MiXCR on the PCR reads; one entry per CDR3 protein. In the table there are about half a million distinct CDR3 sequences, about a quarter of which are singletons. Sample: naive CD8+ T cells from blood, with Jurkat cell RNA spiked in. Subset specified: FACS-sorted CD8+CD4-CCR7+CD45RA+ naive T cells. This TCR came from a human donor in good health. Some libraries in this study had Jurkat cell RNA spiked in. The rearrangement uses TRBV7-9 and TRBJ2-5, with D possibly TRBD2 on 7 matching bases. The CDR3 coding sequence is TGTGCCAGCAGCCGGGACTGGGGGGGCGAGACCCAGTACTTC. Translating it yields CASSRDWGGETQYF.